This T cell receptor beta chain was recovered during a study of tumor-infiltrating lymphocytes in primary liver carcinoma. About the study: Measuring about 4.2 to 11 cm across, the tumors were staged as T1-T3 N0M0. Sample yields, roughly 3.5 to 7.13 million productive TCRbeta reads, were similar across the tissue types. Whole-study findings and limits: Tumor samples exhibited a significantly greater top-250-clone fraction than blood samples (p = 0.039). Tumor-blood pairs (like tumor-adjacent pairs) overlapped less than tumor region pairs did.

Germline DNA was extracted alongside blood RNA, which was obtained from unsorted whole blood. Using a constant-region primer together with ProtoScript II reverse transcriptase, TCR beta cDNA was made from 500 to 650 ng of total RNA. Sequencing libraries for TCR beta derived from three nested multiplex PCR rounds that used slightly modified ARM-PCR. TCRdb passed the multiplex PCR reads through MiXCR, listing each CDR3 protein once. The table shows 150,000 to 200,000 distinct CDR3 sequences, with 50% to 75% occurring only once. On this clonotype: What it binds is not known.

The clonotype comes from a man aged 35 to 55 with primary liver carcinoma and hepatitis B virus infection. Sequencing was performed on peripheral blood.

The CDR3 reads CASSIPGSPGETQYF. CDR3 DNA: TGTGCCAGCAGTATCCCGGGGAGCCCCGGGGAGACCCAGTACTTC. The chain employs TRBV6-6 and TRBJ2-5, with TRBD2 as a possible D gene (5 bases). The CDR3 extends over 15 amino acids. Germline V gene sequence: CDR1 MNHNY, CDR2 SVGAGI (reference sequence). V was cut by 5 bases and J by 5 bases, with 18 bases left in between.